The entry below gives a single T cell receptor (beta chain) sequence along with its context. Its antigen remains undetermined. Per-base qualities were not stored, and no clone one base away is much larger. To prepare the library, the immunoSEQ multiplex PCR assay was applied. For the multiplex PCR, a mixture combining 60 forward primers for TCR Vbeta segments and 13 reverse primers for TCR Jbeta segments was used. A multiplex PCR assay on genomic DNA amplified the CDR3 region of rearranged TCR beta genes. The Illumina HiSeq System was used to sequence the amplified TCR beta libraries as 87-base-pair reads. In the source study's methods: A later analysis counted about 80 million unique TCR beta chains across the 700 or so repertoires, and 9 million to 14 million of these chains were shared by at least two donors. To remove PCR and sequencing errors, raw reads were error-corrected and collapsed into unique sequences using a nearest-neighbor algorithm that merged closely related sequences. Alignment of CDR3 sequences to IMGT reference sequences was used to assign V, D and J gene segments. Each retained sequence needed at least a six-nucleotide match to both a V gene segment and a J gene segment. A rearrangement was called productive if the CDR3 had no stop codons and remained in frame with V and J, and every other rearrangement was called non-productive. CDR3 was defined by IMGT convention, running from the second conserved V-encoded cysteine to the conserved J-encoded phenylalanine. The earlier analysis of approximately 500 of the donors excluded sequences that lacked an unambiguous match to a single V gene segment. An earlier analysis of roughly 590 of the donors called V segments functional above 56.7% productive rearrangements and segregating when the between-donor standard deviation exceeded 5%. To diagnose cytomegalovirus status from the catalog of TCR beta chain sequences, a statistical classification framework was built. In a later analysis, V and J genes were assigned by comparing TCR nucleotide sequences against IMGT/GENE-DB human TR gene sequences. Using the TCRdist pipeline, a later analysis assigned CDR3 sequences along with most-parsimonious VDJ recombination scenarios. In a later analysis, each TCR beta chain was defined by its CDR3 amino acid sequence together with its V-gene family, and reads lacking a unique V-gene family were excluded. As a way to deal with suspected cross-contamination and a sequencing artifact, a later analysis dropped more than 500 nucleotide sequences that were highly shared and had low generation probability. In a later analysis, a clonal expansion index was calculated for each public chain from normalized within-repertoire ranks of inferred template counts. Generation probabilities in a later analysis came from a VDJ recombination model fitted to out-of-frame rearrangements, and those results were checked against IGoR. In a later analysis, TCR-TCR, TCR-HLA and TCR-CMV co-occurrence was scored with hypergeometric tests, and a repertoire-size bias correction was applied to TCR pairs. A later analysis estimated false discovery rates by permuting HLA or CMV assignments 20 times. In a later analysis, co-occurring TCRs were grouped with DBSCAN, and TCRdist sequence similarity was added when clustering was performed within HLA-allele-positive subsets. Repertoires with fewer than 30,000 or more than 120,000 public chains, plus five repertoires with anomalous nucleotide sharing, were excluded from co-occurrence clustering. Entries here come from immuneACCESS through TCRdb and include only in-frame sequences with V and J called. Some clones fail to appear in such tables; in the studies checked, an unresolved V gene covers under half of the shortfall, and the cause of the remainder is unknown. V and J calls plus clone size are reproduced from that table; the DNA served to infer D and trimming. In all, the sample holds about 140,000 clones, and roughly 79% of those were seen once. The ten largest account for 2.5% to 3% of the sample.

These data belong to a study of cytomegalovirus exposure and HLA in healthy donors listed by TCRdb under 2017. In terms of the full investigation: An earlier analysis of approximately 640 of the donors reported more than 250 Gb of sequence data and approximately 110 million unique TCR beta sequences from 190 million or so T cells. The aim of the study was to test whether cataloging public T cell receptors could identify signatures of past pathogen exposure. To predict cytomegalovirus infection status, the study brought together high-throughput TCR immunosequencing, statistical association of individual TCRs with disease status, and machine learning. The number of donors typed differed by locus, with about 629-630 for A, B, C, DRB1 and DQB1, 522 for DQA1, over 600 for DPA1, and some 440 for DPB1. Class I and class II HLA loci were covered by the typing at four-digit resolution. An early release covering 550 to 700 HLA-typed donors comprised 300 to 350 gigabases of sequencing data and approximately 85 million unique TCR sequences. A later analysis re-examined previously published TCR beta repertoires from 600 to 700 donors and added high-resolution HLA genotyping to investigate patterns of TCR occurrence. The T cell repertoires of several hundred subjects were profiled by immunosequencing and related to cytomegalovirus serostatus. Along with the approximately 700-subject first cohort, a separate validation cohort of over a hundred different subjects was used. Because of strong linkage in the cohort, four to six DR-DQ haplotypes were treated as single units for association and clustering. Among the roughly 400 genotyped donors, around 81% belonged to the genetic ancestry cluster associated with self-reported Caucasian donors. Among about 370 genotyped donors of the cohort, an average of roughly 230,000 unique TCR beta nucleotide sequences was sequenced per donor, of which about 20% were non-productive. Donor age, sex, ethnicity and CMV serostatus were collected together with the repertoire data. In a later genetic analysis, genome-wide SNP genotypes for about 55% of the roughly 670 donors were used, and that subset was treated as a discovery cohort. Every repertoire in the discovery cohort had been generated on one and the same sequencing platform. In an earlier analysis of roughly 600 of the donors, high-throughput TCR beta sequencing was used to judge whether each TCR beta V gene segment behaved as functional or pseudogenic. The later analysis used no new phenotypic data to find candidate immune exposures, relying instead on TCR beta sequences and their occurrence across donors.

Overall study outcomes, separate from this receptor: The classifier was reported to diagnose cytomegalovirus status with high specificity and sensitivity in both the original and validation cohorts. Because HLA typing was unavailable for some donors at each locus, only the typed subset was used in association tests. At a false discovery rate of 0.05, a later analysis linked some 18,000 TCR beta sequences to specific HLA alleles. It was suggested by the authors that the approach could potentially be generalized to other disease states and immunological phenotypes. Broadly in line with IMGT annotations, most TCR beta V segments showed up in productive rearrangements about 90% or about 30% of the time in an earlier analysis of 450 to 750 of the donors. This cohort had only TCR beta chains sequenced, and the lack of alpha or paired-chain data limited which features could be detected. A further reported finding was that TCR beta sequences accurately predicted the HLA-A and HLA-B alleles for most subjects in the first cohort. A cluster of highly shared sequence variants was judged likely to be a technical artifact of the sequencing pipeline. In a later analysis, the rate of TCR association differed among HLA loci, with DRB1 alleles having the most associated TCRs and HLA-C alleles having the fewest. Several of the top co-occurrence clusters appeared to be linked to parvovirus B19, influenza, CMV and Epstein-Barr virus, according to a later analysis. Because counts were too low, some 17 rarely observed V segments, including chromosome 9 orphons, were left out of the earlier analysis of 500 to 750 of the donors. In vitro tests confirmed that a few of the cytomegalovirus-associated TCR beta chains recognize cytomegalovirus antigens. Roughly uniform sequencing depth across donors was assumed in presence/absence analyses, although this assumption may not hold. The only immune exposure information available for the cohort was CMV serostatus. Most CMV-associated TCR beta chains appeared to be HLA-restricted in a later analysis, and the HLA associations seemed to be driven largely by CMV exposure. The study gave a list of around 170 TCR beta chains associated with cytomegalovirus. In a later genetic analysis, a missense DCLRE1C variant was associated with V-gene and J-gene trimming of TCR beta chains, and the association was replicated in an independent cohort. A later genetic analysis reported fewer N-insertions in productive TCRs among donors in an Asian-associated ancestry cluster than the roughly 620-donor mean. Linkage disequilibrium might explain the correlated functional status among segregating V segments, but an unknown experimental factor could not be ruled out. Most TCR sequences were seen in very few donors, while some public TCRs were found in many individuals. The 87-base-pair reads could not distinguish some IMGT-functional V segments, including TRBV6-2 and TRBV6-3, so those segments were excluded. When HLA alleles, especially DR and DQ, strongly co-occurred, attributing TCR associations to individual alleles was difficult. In a later analysis, HLA-associated TCR beta chains showed more clonal expansion and lower generation probabilities than non-associated chains that were equally common.

From the cysteine up to the phenylalanine, the CDR3 has a length of 14 residues. Of the read, only the CDR3 DNA is kept; its 42 bases are in frame from base 1. Relative to germline, V is missing 4 bases and J is missing 5 bases, with 6 bases of the junction outside any gene match. The germline V gene yields SGHDT for CDR1 and YYEEEE for CDR2. The cohort comprised hundreds of healthy bone marrow donors. At the time of sampling, every cohort member was nominally healthy, though immune exposures that went unrecorded were likely present. The donor tested CMV seronegative, placing the donor among the 350 or so seronegative members of the cohort. Every donor gave a peripheral blood sample, and the peripheral blood mononuclear cells from that sample were used for TCR beta sequencing. Genomic DNA extraction from the blood cell samples was performed with the Qiagen DNeasy Blood Extraction Kit.

The TCR sequence derives from a male donor in good health and CMV-seronegative. The sample comprised PBMCs. Recombination joined TRBV5-6 with TRBJ1-1; the junction holds 9 bases that match TRBD1. Here is the DNA: TGTGCCAGCAGCCCAGACAGGGGGGGGACTGAAGCTTTCTTT. Translated, it reads CASSPDRGGTEAFF.